A single sample is the source of the 22 T cell receptor beta chains below, sequenced in a study of graft-versus-host responses after intestinal transplantation. The repertoire was sequenced with immunoSEQ multiplex PCR; TCRdb's copy has only in-frame clones and lacks some. Among some 7,100 clones listed, approximately 97% were seen once. Sequenced material: PBMCs, taken 23 days after intestinal transplant. The receptor set was obtained from a human patient who received an intestinal transplant, so some T cells may come from the graft donor.

The chain is built from TRBV7-9 and TRBJ2-7, with a possible D match to TRBD2 (6 bases). CDR1 SEHNR and CDR2 FQNEAQ come from the germline V gene (reference sequence). With 5 bases removed from V and 6 bases from J, the gap between germline ends came to 17 bases. This CDR3 contains 14 residues. The CDR3 protein is CASSPTGGIGEQYF. The CDR3 DNA is TGTGCCAGCAGCCCGACGGGCGGGATAGGCGAGCAGTACTTC.

The genes are TRBV9 and TRBJ2-7, with 11 bases identical to TRBD2. There are 13 residues in the CDR3. V shed 3 bases and J 7 bases; nucleotides not matched to a gene: 3. The germline CDR1 and CDR2 sequences are SGDLS and YYNGEE. The CDR3 DNA sequence: TGTGCCAGCAGCGAGGGGACTAGCGGTGAGCAGTACTTC. Protein product: CASSEGTSGEQYF.

The chain has TRBV6-6 and TRBJ2-1; 7 bases agree with TRBD2. J gave up 4 bases and V 2 bases, and 2 bases lay outside the gene matches. Germline V gives CDR1 MNHNY, CDR2 SVGAGI (reference sequence). This CDR3 contains 14 residues. The CDR3 nucleotides are TGTGCCAGCAGTTACCAGCGGGGTTACAATGAGCAGTTCTTC. As protein: CASSYQRGYNEQFF.

This clone came up once. The rearrangement joins TRBV19 to TRBJ2-1; D ambiguous. The germline V and J ends were trimmed by 5 bases and 0 bases, with 11 bases remaining between them. CDR1 is LNHDA, CDR2 SQIVND, per germline (reference sequence). This CDR3 region has 15 residues. DNA for the CDR3: TGTGCCAGTAGTGCTGACTGGAGCTCCTACAATGAGCAGTTCTTC. Translated, it gives CASSADWSSYNEQFF. Based on the CDR3 plus reference TRBV19 and TRBJ2-1, the full variable domain is DGGITQSPKYLFRKEGQNVTLSCEQNLNHDAMYWYRQDPGQGLRLIYYSQIVNDFQKGDIAEGYSVSREKKESFPLTVTSAQKNPTAFYLCASSADWSSYNEQFFGPGTRLTVL.

The V call is TRBV15, the J call TRBJ1-2; 8 bases fit TRBD1. V was clipped by 1 base and J by 4 bases; unmatched bases: 8. The CDR3 totals 16 residues. CDR1 LNHNV and CDR2 YYDKDF come from the germline V gene (reference sequence). CDR3 sequence reads: CATSRGAGGKGYGYTF. In DNA, the CDR3 is TGTGCCACCAGCAGAGGCGCAGGGGGCAAGGGCTATGGCTACACCTTC.

V usage is TRBV9 and J usage is TRBJ2-7; D may be TRBD1 (6 bases). Germline loops: CDR1 SGDLS, CDR2 YYNGEE. Trimming removed 3 bases from V and 0 bases from J, with 10 bases in between. The CDR3 spans 14 residues. CDR3 nucleotide sequence: TGTGCCAGCAGCGCCGGGACAACCTCCTACGAGCAGTACTTC. Protein: CASSAGTTSYEQYF.

This rearrangement joins TRBV5-1 to TRBJ2-2, with D tentatively TRBD1 (6 bases). CDR3 length equals 13 residues. The germline V gene encodes CDR1 SGHRS and CDR2 YFSETQ. V lost 2 bases to trimming and J lost 6 bases, with 8 bases between them. CDR3 loop: CASSFTGSGELFF. CDR3 DNA sequence: TGCGCCAGCAGCTTCACAGGGTCCGGGGAGCTGTTTTTT.

This sequence joins TRBV21-1 and TRBJ2-7; the D call TRBD2 from the table was never checked on the DNA. TRBV21-1 is noted as a pseudogene. The CDR3 contains 24 residues. CDR3 sequence reads: CASSKGVFGARTGGPFPETYEQYF. DNA for the CDR3: TGTGCCAGCAGCAAAGGTGTATTCGGGGCTAGGACGGGAGGGCCTTTCCCCGAGACCTACGAGCAGTACTTC.

The rearrangement uses TRBV4-1 and TRBJ2-7, with D tentatively TRBD2 (5 bases). V shed 2 bases and J shed 3 bases, with 17 bases lying between them. This CDR3 has 16 residues. Per the germline V gene, CDR1 is MGHRA and CDR2 is YSYEKL. CDR3 sequence reads: CASSQNSPGILYEQYF. The DNA of the CDR3 is TGCGCCAGCAGCCAAAACTCGCCCGGGATCCTCTACGAGCAGTACTTC.

This clone showed up just once. The chain links TRBV6-4 to TRBJ2-2; a possible D gene is TRBD1 (6 bases). This CDR3 comprises 15 residues. Germline CDR1 MRHNA, CDR2 SNTAGT. V was pared by 6 bases and J by 0 bases, with 11 bases between. Here the CDR3 DNA reads TGTGCCAGCAGGTACAGGGCGACGAACACCGGGGAGCTGTTTTTT. It yields the protein CASRYRATNTGELFF.

This sequence joins TRBV6-5 and TRBJ1-5; D is possibly TRBD1 (5 bases). Trimming left V 7 bases short and J 4 bases short, with 11 bases between. CDR3 length: 13 amino acids. The germline V gene encodes CDR1 MNHEY and CDR2 SVGAGI. The CDR3 DNA is TGTGCCAGCATGAGCAGGGCTAATCAGCCCCAGCATTTT. It yields the protein CASMSRANQPQHF.

This sequence joins TRBV19 and TRBJ2-5; 7 positions agree with TRBD1. Losses at the gene ends were 8 bases for V and 2 bases for J; bases not matched to a gene: 2. Germline values: CDR1 LNHDA, CDR2 SQIVND (reference sequence). This CDR3 spans 12 amino acids. This chain's CDR3 is CASGTVQETQYF. CDR3 nucleotides: TGTGCCAGTGGGACAGTACAAGAGACCCAGTACTTC.

The V gene is TRBV7-6, the J gene TRBJ1-3; D unclear. Germline V gene sequence: CDR1 SGHVS, CDR2 FNYEAQ. Trimming stripped 5 bases from V and 2 bases from J, with 10 bases between. This CDR3 is 14 amino acids long. The CDR3 DNA reads as TGTGCCAGCAGCCAAGATTCTCCTGGAAACACCATATATTTT. Translation gives CASSQDSPGNTIYF. Variable domain in full (rest from reference TRBV7-6 and TRBJ1-3): GAGVSQSPRYKVTKRGQDVALRCDPISGHVSLYWYRQALGQGPEFLTYFNYEAQQDKSGLPNDRFSAERPEGSISTLTIQRTEQRDSAMYRCASSQDSPGNTIYFGEGSWLTVV.

This rearrangement joins TRBV21-1 to TRBJ2-7; the listed D gene, TRBD2, was not tested against the DNA. TRBV21-1 is recorded as a pseudogene. The CDR3 runs to 15 residues. The chain's CDR3 is CASSKGAWGAYEQYF. DNA for the CDR3: TGTGCCAGCAGCAAAGGAGCATGGGGGGCCTACGAGCAGTACTTC.

This chain uses TRBV5-6 with TRBJ2-1; tentative D call: TRBD2 (5 bases). CDR1 is SGHDT, CDR2 YYEEEE, per germline. The CDR3 extends over 15 amino acids. V was shortened by 4 bases and J by 0 bases, with 11 bases between the two germline ends. The CDR3 region has the DNA TGTGCCAGCAGCCGGGGTATGAGCTCCTACAATGAGCAGTTCTTC. It encodes CASSRGMSSYNEQFF.

The chain is built from TRBV15 and TRBJ2-5; TRBD1 is a possible D gene (6 bases). CDR3 length: 12 amino acids. Germline CDR1 and CDR2: LNHNV and YYDKDF (reference sequence). The V gene lost 2 bases and the J gene lost 6 bases, with 7 bases spanning the gap. CDR3 DNA: TGTGCCACCAGCAGAACAGGGCAGACCCAGTACTTC. Translated: CATSRTGQTQYF.

The V call is TRBV11-3, the J call TRBJ2-7, with 7 bases fitting TRBD2. The germline V gene encodes CDR1 SGHNT and CDR2 YENEEA. The length of the CDR3 is 17 residues. V trimming: 2 bases; J trimming: 4 bases; junction bases outside the gene matches: 14. The CDR3 nucleotides are TGTGCCAGCAGCTTAAGTGGTCTAGCGGCACCTCCGTACGAGCAGTACTTC. It is translated as CASSLSGLAAPPYEQYF.

V is TRBV12-5 and J is TRBJ2-7; D uncertain. The germline V gene encodes CDR1 LGHNT and CDR2 FRNRAP. The CDR3 covers 17 residues. Trimming stripped 0 bases from V and 7 bases from J, with 22 bases between. As DNA, the CDR3 is TGTGCTAGTGGTTTGGTACAGCTCGGCAGAGCGCCCGGTGAGCAGTACTTC. It encodes CASGLVQLGRAPGEQYF.

The chain combines TRBV4-1 with TRBJ1-1, with D perhaps matching TRBD1 (6 bases). Germline V lookup: CDR1 MGHRA, CDR2 YSYEKL. CDR3 length: 14 amino acids. V dropped 1 base and J dropped 6 bases, with 12 bases sitting between them. CDR3 protein: CASSQAGGSAEAFF. DNA for the CDR3: TGCGCCAGCAGCCAAGCGGGGGGCAGCGCTGAAGCTTTCTTT.

The rearrangement joins TRBV11-2 to TRBJ2-7; no clear D gene. V was shortened by 4 bases and J by 9 bases, with 25 bases between the two germline ends. CDR1 is SGHAT and CDR2 is FQNNGV in the germline V gene. The CDR3 is made up of 16 amino acids. In nucleotides, the CDR3 is TGTGCCAGCAGCTCCCTCAGGACGGGCCCTCGGATCGGGCAGTACTTC. The encoded protein is CASSSLRTGPRIGQYF.

To note about this clone: A junction boundary mismatches the germline segment, possibly from a read error. The J gene is TRBJ2-7, the V gene TRBV14; D not resolved. Germline loops: CDR1 SGHDN, CDR2 FVKESK. This CDR3 has 13 amino acids. This CDR3 reads CASNQVHPYEQYF. CDR3 nucleotide sequence: TGTGCCAGCAACCAAGTCCACCCCTACGAGCAGTACTTC.

This chain uses TRBV4-1 with TRBJ2-5; 14 nucleotides line up with TRBD2. From germline, CDR1 is MGHRA and CDR2 YSYEKL. This CDR3 contains 17 residues. Trimming took 1 base from V and 2 from J; bases not matched to a gene: 3. CDR3 in amino acids: CASSQGTSGRPQETQYF. In DNA form, the CDR3 reads TGCGCCAGCAGCCAAGGGACTAGCGGGAGGCCACAAGAGACCCAGTACTTC.